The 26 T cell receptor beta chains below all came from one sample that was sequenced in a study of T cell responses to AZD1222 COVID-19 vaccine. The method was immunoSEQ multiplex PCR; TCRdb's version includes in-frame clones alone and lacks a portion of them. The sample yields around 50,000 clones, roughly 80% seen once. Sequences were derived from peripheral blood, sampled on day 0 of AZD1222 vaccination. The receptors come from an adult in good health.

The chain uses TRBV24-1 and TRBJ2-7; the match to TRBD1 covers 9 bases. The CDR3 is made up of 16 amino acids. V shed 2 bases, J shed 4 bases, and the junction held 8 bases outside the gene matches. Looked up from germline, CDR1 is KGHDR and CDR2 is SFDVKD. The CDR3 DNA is TGTGCCACCAGTGATTCGGGACAGGGTCGGGAGTACGAGCAGTACTTC. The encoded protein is CATSDSGQGREYEQYF.

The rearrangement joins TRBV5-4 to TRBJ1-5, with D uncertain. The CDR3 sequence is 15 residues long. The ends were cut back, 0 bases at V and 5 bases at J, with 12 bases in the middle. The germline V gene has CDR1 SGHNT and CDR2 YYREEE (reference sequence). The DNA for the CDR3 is TGTGCCAGCAGCTTGGATCCCGGGCCCCATCAGCCCCAGCATTTT. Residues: CASSLDPGPHQPQHF.

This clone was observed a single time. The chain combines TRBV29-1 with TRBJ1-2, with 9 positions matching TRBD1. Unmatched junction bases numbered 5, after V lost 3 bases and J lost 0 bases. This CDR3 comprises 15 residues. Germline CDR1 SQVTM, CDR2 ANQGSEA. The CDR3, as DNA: TGCAGCGTTGAGGACAGGGGCCGTGCTAACTATGGCTACACCTTC. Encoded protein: CSVEDRGRANYGYTF.

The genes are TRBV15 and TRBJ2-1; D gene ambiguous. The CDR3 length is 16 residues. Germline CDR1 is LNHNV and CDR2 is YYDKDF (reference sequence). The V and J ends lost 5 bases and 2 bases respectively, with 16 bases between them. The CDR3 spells CATSLFAASTYNEQFF. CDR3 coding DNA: TGTGCCACCAGCCTTTTTGCGGCGAGCACCTACAATGAGCAGTTCTTC.

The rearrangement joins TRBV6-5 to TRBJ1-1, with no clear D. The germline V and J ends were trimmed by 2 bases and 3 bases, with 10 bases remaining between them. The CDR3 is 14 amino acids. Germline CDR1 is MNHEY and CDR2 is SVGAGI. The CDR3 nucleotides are TGTGCCAGCAGTTACGGGTCCAGATACACTGAAGCTTTCTTT. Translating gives CASSYGSRYTEAFF.

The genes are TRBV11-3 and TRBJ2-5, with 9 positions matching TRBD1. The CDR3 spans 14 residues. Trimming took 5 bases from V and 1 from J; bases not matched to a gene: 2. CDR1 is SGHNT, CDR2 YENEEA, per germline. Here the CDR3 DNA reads TGTGCCAGCAGCCCGACAGGGGGCCAAGAGACCCAGTACTTC. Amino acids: CASSPTGGQETQYF.

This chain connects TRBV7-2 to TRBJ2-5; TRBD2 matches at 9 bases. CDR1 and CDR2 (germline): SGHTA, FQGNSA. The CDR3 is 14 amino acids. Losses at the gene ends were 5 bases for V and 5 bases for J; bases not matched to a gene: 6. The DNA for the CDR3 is TGTGCCAGCAGCCCGCGGGGGGGCTGGGAGACCCAGTACTTC. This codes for CASSPRGGWETQYF.

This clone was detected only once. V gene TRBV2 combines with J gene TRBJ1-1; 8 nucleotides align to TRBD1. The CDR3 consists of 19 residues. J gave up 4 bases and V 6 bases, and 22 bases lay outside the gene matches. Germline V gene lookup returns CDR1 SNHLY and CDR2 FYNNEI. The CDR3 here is CASRTGVVVGGKESTEAFF. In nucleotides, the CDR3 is TGTGCCAGCAGGACAGGGGTAGTGGTGGGAGGGAAAGAGAGCACTGAAGCTTTCTTT.

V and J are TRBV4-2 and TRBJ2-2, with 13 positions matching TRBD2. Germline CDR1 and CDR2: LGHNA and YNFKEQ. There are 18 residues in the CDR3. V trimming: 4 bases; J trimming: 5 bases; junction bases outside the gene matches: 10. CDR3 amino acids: CASSPRLPGLAGTGELFF. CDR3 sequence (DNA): TGTGCCAGCAGCCCCCGCCTCCCGGGACTAGCGGGAACCGGGGAGCTGTTTTTT.

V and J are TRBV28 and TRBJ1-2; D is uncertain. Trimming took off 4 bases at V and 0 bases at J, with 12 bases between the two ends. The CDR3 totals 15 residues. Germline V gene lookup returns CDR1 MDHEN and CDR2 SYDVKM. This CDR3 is CASSSQGAPNYGYTF. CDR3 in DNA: TGTGCCAGCAGTTCTCAAGGAGCGCCTAACTATGGCTACACCTTC.

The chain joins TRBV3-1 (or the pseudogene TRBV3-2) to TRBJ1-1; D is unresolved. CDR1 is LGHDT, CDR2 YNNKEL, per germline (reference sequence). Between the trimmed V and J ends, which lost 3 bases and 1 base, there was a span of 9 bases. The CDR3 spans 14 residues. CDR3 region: CASSHRRANTEAFF. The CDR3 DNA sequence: TGTGCCAGCAGCCATCGTAGGGCGAACACTGAAGCTTTCTTT.

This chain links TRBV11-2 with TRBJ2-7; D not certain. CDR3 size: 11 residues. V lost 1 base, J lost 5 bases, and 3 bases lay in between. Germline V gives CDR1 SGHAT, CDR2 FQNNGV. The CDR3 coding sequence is TGTGCCAGCAGCTTAGCGGACGAGCAGTACTTC. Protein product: CASSLADEQYF.

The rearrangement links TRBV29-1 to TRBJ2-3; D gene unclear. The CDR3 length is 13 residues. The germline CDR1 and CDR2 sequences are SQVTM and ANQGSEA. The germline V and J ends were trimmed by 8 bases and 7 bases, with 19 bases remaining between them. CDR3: CSSRQAGSHTQYF. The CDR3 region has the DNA TGCAGCTCGAGACAAGCCGGGTCACATACGCAGTATTTT.

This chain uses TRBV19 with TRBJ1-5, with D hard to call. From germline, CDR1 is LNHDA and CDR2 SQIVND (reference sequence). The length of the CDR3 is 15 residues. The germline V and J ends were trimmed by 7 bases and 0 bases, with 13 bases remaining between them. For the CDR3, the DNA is TGTGCCAGTACCCTTTGGGCAAATAGCAATCAGCCCCAGCATTTT. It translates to CASTLWANSNQPQHF. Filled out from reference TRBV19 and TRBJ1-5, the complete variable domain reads DGGITQSPKYLFRKEGQNVTLSCEQNLNHDAMYWYRQDPGQGLRLIYYSQIVNDFQKGDIAEGYSVSREKKESFPLTVTSAQKNPTAFYLCASTLWANSNQPQHFGDGTRLSIL.

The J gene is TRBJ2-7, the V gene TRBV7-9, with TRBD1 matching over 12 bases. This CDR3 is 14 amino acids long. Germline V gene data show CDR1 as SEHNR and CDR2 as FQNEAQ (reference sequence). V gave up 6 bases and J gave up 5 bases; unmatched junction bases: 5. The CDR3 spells CASRGTGGFNEQYF. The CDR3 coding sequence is TGTGCCAGCAGGGGGACAGGGGGCTTCAACGAGCAGTACTTC.

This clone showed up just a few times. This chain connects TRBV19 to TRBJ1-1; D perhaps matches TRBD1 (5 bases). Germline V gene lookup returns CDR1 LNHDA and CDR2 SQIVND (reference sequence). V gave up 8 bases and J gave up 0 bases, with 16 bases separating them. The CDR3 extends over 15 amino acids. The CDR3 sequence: CASRTVRGMNTEAFF. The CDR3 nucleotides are TGTGCCAGTCGCACAGTGAGGGGAATGAACACTGAAGCTTTCTTT. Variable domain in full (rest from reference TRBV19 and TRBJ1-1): DGGITQSPKYLFRKEGQNVTLSCEQNLNHDAMYWYRQDPGQGLRLIYYSQIVNDFQKGDIAEGYSVSREKKESFPLTVTSAQKNPTAFYLCASRTVRGMNTEAFFGQGTRLTVV.

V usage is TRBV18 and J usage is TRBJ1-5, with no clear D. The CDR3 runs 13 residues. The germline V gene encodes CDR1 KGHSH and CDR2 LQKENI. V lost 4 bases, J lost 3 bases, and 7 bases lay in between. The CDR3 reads CASSQGLNQPQHF. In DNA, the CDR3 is TGTGCCAGCTCACAGGGCCTCAATCAGCCCCAGCATTTT.

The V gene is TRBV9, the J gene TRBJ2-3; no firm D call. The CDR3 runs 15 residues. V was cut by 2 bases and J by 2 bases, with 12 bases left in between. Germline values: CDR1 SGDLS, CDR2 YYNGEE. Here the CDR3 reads CASSVIGRVTDTQYF. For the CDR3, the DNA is TGTGCCAGCAGCGTGATCGGACGGGTCACAGATACGCAGTATTTT.

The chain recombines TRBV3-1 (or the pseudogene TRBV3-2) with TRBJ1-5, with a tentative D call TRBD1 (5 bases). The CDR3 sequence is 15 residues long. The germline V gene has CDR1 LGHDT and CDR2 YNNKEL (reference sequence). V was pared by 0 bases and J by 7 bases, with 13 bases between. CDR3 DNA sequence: TGTGCCAGCAGCCAAGATAAAGGGGTGGGGCAGCCCCAGCATTTT. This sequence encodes CASSQDKGVGQPQHF.

The DNA for the CDR3 is TGTGCCAGCTCCCCGAACACTGAAGCTTTCTTT. Protein: CASSPNTEAFF. J is TRBJ1-1 and V is TRBV18; D gene uncertain. Trimming took off 6 bases at V and 1 base at J, with 3 bases between the two ends. The CDR3 covers 11 residues. CDR1 and CDR2 from the germline V gene are KGHSH and LQKENI.

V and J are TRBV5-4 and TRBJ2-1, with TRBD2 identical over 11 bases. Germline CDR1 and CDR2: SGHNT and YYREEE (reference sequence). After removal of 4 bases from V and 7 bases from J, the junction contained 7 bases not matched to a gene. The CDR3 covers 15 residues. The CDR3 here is CASSKTSGATNEQFF. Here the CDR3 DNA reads TGTGCCAGCAGCAAGACTAGCGGGGCGACGAATGAGCAGTTCTTC. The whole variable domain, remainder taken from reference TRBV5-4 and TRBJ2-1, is ETGVTQSPTHLIKTRGQQVTLRCSSQSGHNTVSWYQQALGQGPQFIFQYYREEENGRGNFPPRFSGLQFPNYSSELNVNALELDDSALYLCASSKTSGATNEQFFGPGTRLTVL.

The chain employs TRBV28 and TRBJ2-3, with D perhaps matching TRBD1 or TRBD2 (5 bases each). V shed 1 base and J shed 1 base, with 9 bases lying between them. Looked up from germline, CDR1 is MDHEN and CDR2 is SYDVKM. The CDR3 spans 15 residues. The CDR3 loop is CASSLLQEGTDTQYF. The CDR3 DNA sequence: TGTGCCAGCAGTTTATTACAGGAGGGCACAGATACGCAGTATTTT.

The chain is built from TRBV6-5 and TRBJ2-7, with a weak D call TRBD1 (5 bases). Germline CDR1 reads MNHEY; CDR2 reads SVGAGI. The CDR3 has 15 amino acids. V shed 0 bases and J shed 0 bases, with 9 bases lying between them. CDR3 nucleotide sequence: TGTGCCAGCAGTTACTCCTTCGACAGCTCCTACGAGCAGTACTTC. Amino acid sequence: CASSYSFDSSYEQYF.

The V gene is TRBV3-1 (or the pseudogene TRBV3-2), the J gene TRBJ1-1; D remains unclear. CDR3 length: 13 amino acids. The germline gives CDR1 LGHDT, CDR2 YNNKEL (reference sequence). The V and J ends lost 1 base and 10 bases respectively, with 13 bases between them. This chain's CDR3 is CASSQGNGRTAFF. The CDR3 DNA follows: TGTGCCAGCAGCCAAGGAAACGGGCGGACAGCTTTCTTT.

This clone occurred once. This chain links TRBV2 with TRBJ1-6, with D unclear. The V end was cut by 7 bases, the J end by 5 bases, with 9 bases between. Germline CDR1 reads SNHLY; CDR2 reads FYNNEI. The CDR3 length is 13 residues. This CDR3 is CASMGLHNSPLHF. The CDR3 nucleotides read TGTGCCAGCATGGGTTTGCATAATTCACCCCTCCACTTT.

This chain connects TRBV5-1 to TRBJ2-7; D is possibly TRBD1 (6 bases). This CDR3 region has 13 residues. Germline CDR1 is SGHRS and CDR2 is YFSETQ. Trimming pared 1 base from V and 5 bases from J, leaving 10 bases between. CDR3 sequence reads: CASSLTGSHEQYF. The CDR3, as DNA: TGCGCCAGCAGCTTGACAGGGTCGCACGAGCAGTACTTC. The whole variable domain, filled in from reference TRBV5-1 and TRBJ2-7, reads KAGVTQTPRYLIKTRGQQVTLSCSPISGHRSVSWYQQTPGQGLQFLFEYFSETQRNKGNFPGRFSGRQFSNSRSEMNVSTLELGDSALYLCASSLTGSHEQYFGPGTRLTVT.